Below, one T cell receptor (beta chain) is given with its context. Profiled with immunoSEQ multiplex PCR; TCRdb holds only in-frame clones, not every one. The table lists 5,000 to 7,000 clones, around 10% of them singletons, with over 2% in the top ten. The junction had 13 bases not matched to a gene; V was cut back by 2 bases and J by 8 bases. The CDR3 runs to 17 residues. CDR1 and CDR2 from the germline V gene are MGHRA and YSYEKL. This sample stems from a study of tumour-infiltrating T cells in Burkitt lymphoma. On the study more broadly: Survival, overall and progression-free, tracked with productive clonality.

The TCR comes from a human donor with diffuse large B-cell lymphoma. Sequenced sample: tumor tissue. The V call is TRBV4-1, the J call TRBJ2-1; 9 positions match TRBD1. The chain's CDR3 is CASSQLRPGTGWHEQFF. CDR3 nucleotide sequence: TGCGCCAGCAGCCAATTACGGCCGGGGACAGGGTGGCATGAGCAGTTCTTC.